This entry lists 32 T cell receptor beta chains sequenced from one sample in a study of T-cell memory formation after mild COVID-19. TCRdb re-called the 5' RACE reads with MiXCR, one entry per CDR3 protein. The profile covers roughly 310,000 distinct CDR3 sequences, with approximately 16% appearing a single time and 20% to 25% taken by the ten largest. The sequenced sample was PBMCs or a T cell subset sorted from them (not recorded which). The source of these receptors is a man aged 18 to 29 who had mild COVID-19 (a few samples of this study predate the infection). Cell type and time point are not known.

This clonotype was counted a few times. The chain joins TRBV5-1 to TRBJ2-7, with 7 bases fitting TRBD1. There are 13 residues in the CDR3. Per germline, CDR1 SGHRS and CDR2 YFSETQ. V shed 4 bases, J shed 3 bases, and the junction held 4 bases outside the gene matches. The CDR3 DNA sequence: TGCGCCAGCAGCCCGTACAGGGGCTACGAGCAGTACTTC. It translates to CASSPYRGYEQYF.

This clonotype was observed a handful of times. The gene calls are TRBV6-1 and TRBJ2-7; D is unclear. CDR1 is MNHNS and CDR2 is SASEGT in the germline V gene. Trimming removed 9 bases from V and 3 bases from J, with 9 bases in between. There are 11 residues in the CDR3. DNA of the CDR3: TGTGCCAGTGTAGGGTACTACGAGCAGTACTTC. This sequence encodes CASVGYYEQYF.

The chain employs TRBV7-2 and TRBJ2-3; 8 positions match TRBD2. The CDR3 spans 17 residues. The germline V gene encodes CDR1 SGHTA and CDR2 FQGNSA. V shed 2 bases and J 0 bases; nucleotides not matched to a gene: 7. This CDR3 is CASSLIGGVSSTDTQYF. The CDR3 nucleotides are TGTGCCAGCAGCTTAATCGGGGGGGTCTCTAGCACAGATACGCAGTATTTT.

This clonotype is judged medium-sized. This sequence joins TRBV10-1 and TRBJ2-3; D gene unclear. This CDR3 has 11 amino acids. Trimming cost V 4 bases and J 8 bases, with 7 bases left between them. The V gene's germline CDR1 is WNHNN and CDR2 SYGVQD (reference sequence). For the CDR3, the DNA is TGCGCCAGCAGTGGAATTGGTACGCAGTATTTT. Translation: CASSGIGTQYF.

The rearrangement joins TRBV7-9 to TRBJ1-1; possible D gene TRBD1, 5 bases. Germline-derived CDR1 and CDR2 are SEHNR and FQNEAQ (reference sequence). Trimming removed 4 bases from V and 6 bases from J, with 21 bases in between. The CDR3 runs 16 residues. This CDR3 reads CASSSATGNMGPEAFF. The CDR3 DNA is TGTGCCAGCAGCTCTGCCACCGGTAACATGGGACCTGAAGCTTTCTTT.

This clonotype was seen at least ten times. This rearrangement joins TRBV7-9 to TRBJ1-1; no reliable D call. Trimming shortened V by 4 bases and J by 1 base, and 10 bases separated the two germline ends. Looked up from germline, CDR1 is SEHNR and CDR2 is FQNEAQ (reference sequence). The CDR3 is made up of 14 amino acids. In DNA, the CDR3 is TGTGCCAGCAGCTCACGGACGGAGAACACTGAAGCTTTCTTT. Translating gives CASSSRTENTEAFF.

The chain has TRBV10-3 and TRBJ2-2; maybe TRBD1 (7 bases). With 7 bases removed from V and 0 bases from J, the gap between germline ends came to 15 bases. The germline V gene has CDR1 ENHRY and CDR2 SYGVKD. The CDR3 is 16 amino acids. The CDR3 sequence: CAITAGTDTNTGELFF. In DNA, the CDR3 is TGTGCCATCACCGCGGGGACAGATACGAACACCGGGGAGCTGTTTTTT.

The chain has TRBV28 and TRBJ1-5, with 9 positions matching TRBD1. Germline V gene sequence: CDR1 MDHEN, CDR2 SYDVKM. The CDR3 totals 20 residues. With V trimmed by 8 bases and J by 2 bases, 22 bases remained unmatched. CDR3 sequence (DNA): TGTGCCAGCGGCGAGATACCGGGACAGGGAGGAAAGTGGGGCAATCAGCCCCAGCATTTT. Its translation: CASGEIPGQGGKWGNQPQHF.

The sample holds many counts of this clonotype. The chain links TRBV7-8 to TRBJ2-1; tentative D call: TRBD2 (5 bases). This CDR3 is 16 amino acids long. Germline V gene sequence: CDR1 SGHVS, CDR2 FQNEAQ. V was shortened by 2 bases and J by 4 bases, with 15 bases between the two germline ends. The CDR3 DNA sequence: TGTGCCAGCAGCTTATCGCGGGTTTGGGGTTACAATGAGCAGTTCTTC. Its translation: CASSLSRVWGYNEQFF.

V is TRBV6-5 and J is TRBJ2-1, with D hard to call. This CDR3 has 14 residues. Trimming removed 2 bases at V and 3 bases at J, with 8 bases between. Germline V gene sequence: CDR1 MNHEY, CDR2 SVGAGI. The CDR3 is CASSYMGGYNEQFF. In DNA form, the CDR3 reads TGTGCCAGCAGTTACATGGGTGGCTACAATGAGCAGTTCTTC.

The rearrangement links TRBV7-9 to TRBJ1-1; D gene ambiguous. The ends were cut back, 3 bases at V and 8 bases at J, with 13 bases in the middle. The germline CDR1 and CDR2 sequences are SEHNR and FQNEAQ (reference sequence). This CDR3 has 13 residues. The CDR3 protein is CASSFLPGKEAFF. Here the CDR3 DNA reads TGTGCCAGCAGCTTTTTACCCGGGAAGGAAGCTTTCTTT. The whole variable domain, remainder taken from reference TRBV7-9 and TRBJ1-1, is DTGVSQNPRHKITKRGQNVTFRCDPISEHNRLYWYRQTLGQGPEFLTYFQNEAQLEKSRLLSDRFSAERPKGSFSTLEIQRTEQGDSAMYLCASSFLPGKEAFFGQGTRLTVV.

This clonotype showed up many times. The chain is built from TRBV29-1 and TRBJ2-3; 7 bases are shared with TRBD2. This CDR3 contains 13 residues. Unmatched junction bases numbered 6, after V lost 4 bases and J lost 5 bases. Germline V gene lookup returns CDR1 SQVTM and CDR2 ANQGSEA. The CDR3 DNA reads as TGCAGCGTTGGCGGGGGAGGTGGAGATACGCAGTATTTT. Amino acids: CSVGGGGGDTQYF.

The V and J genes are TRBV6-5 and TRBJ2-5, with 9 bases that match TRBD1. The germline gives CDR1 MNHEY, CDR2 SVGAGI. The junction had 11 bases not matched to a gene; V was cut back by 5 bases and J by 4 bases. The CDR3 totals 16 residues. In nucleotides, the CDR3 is TGTGCCAGCAGTCCCACAGGGGGCGCAGCGGGAGAGACCCAGTACTTC. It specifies CASSPTGGAAGETQYF.

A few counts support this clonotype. The CDR3 coding sequence is TGTGCCAGCAGCCCCGGACAGGGGGTAAACATTCAGTACTTC. As protein: CASSPGQGVNIQYF. The genes are TRBV7-6 and TRBJ2-4; TRBD1 matches at 10 bases. CDR3 length: 14 residues. Looked up from germline, CDR1 is SGHVS and CDR2 is FNYEAQ. V gave up 5 bases and J gave up 6 bases; unmatched junction bases: 4.

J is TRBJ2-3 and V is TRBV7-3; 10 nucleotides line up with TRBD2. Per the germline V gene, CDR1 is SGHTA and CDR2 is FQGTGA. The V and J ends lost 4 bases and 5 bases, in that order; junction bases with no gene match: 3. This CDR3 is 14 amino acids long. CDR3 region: CASSSQREGDTQYF. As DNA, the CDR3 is TGTGCCAGCAGCTCCCAGCGGGAGGGAGATACGCAGTATTTT.

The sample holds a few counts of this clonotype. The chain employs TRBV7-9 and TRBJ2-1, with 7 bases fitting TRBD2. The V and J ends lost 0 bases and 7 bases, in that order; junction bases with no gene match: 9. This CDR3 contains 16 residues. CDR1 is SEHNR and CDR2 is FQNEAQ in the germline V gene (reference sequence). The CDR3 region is CASSLASAGWGNEQFF. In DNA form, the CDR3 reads TGTGCCAGCAGCTTAGCGTCAGCGGGGTGGGGGAATGAGCAGTTCTTC.

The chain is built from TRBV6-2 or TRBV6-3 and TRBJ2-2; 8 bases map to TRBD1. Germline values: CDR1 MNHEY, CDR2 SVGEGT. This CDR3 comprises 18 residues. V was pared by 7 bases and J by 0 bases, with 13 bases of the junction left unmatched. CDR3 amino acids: CASTHPDREWSNTGELFF. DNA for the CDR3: TGTGCCAGCACCCACCCGGACAGGGAGTGGTCGAACACCGGGGAGCTGTTTTTT.

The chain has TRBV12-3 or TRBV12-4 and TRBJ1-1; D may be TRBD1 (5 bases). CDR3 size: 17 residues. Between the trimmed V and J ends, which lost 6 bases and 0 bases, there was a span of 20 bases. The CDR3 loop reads CASSPQWTYLLNTEAFF. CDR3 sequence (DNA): TGTGCCAGCAGCCCACAGTGGACATACCTCCTGAACACTGAAGCTTTCTTT.

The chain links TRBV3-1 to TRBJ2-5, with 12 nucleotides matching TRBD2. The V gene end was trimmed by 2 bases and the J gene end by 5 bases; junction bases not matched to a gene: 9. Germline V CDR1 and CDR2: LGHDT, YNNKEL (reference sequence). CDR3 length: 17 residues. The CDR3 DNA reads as TGTGCCAGCAGCCAAAGGGTGCTAGCGGGGGGGACGGAGACCCAGTACTTC. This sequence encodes CASSQRVLAGGTETQYF.

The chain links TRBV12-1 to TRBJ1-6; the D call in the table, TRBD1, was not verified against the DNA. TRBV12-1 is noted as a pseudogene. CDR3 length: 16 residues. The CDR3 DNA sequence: TGTGCCAGCAGCTTTGCGCGGGACAGGGGGCATTCACCCCTCCACTTT. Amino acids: CASSFARDRGHSPLHF.

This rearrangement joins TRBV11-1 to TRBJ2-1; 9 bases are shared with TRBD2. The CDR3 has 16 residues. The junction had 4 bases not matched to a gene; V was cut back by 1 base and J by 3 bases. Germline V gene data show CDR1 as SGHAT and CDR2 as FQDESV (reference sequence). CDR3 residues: CASSLVGLAFYNEQFF. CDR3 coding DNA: TGTGCCAGCAGCTTAGTAGGACTAGCGTTCTACAATGAGCAGTTCTTC. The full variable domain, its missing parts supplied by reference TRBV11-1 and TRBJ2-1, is EAEVAQSPRYKITEKSQAVAFWCDPISGHATLYWYRQILGQGPELLVQFQDESVVDDSQLPKDRFSAERLKGVDSTLKIQPAELGDSAMYLCASSLVGLAFYNEQFFGPGTRLTVL.

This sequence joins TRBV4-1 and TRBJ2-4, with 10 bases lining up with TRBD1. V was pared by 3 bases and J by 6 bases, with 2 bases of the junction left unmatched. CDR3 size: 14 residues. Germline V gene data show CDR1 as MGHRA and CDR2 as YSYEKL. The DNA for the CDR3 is TGCGCCAGCAGCCAGGACAGGGGGTTAAACATTCAGTACTTC. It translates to CASSQDRGLNIQYF.

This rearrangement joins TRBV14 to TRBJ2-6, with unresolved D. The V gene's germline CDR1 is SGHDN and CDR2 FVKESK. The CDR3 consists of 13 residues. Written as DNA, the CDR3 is TGTTCGGTCGGTATAGCTGGGGCCAACGTCCTGACTTTC. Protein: CSVGIAGANVLTF.

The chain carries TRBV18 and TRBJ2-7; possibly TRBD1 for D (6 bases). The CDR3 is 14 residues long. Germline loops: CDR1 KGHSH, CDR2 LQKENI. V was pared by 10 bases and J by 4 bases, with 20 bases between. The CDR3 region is CANSHTGNRYEQYF. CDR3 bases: TGTGCCAACTCGCACACAGGGAATAGGTACGAGCAGTACTTC.

CDR3 sequence reads: CASSLAVIGQGFNEQYF. CDR3 nucleotide sequence: TGCGCCAGCAGCTTGGCCGTCATCGGACAGGGGTTTAACGAGCAGTACTTC. The chain couples TRBV5-1 to TRBJ2-7, with 9 positions matching TRBD1. J was trimmed by 5 bases and V by 0 bases; bases with no gene match: 12. The germline gives CDR1 SGHRS, CDR2 YFSETQ. The CDR3 extends over 17 amino acids.

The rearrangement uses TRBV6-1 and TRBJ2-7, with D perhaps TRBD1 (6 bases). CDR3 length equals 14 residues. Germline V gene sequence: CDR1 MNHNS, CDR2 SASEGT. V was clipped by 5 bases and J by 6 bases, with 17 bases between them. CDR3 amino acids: CASSPGHGSGEQYV. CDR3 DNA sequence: TGTGCCAGCAGTCCGGGACACGGGTCAGGCGAGCAGTACGTC.

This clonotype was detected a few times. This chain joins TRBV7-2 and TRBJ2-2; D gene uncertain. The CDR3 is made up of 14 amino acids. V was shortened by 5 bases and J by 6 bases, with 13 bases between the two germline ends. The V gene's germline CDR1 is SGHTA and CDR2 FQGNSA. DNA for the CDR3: TGTGCCAGCAGCCGAAGCGTCGGGTCCGGGGAGCTGTTTTTT. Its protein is CASSRSVGSGELFF.

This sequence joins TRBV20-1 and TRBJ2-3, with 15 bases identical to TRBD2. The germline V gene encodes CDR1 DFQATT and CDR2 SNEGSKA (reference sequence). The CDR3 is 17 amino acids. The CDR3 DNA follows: TGCAGGCCAATTCCGGGACTAGCGGGGGGCGGCACAGATACGCAGTATTTT. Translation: CRPIPGLAGGGTDTQYF.

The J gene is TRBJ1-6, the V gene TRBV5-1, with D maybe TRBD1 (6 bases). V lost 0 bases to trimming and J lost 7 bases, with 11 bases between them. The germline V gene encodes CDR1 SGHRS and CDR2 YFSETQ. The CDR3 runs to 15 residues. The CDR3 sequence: CASSLDRVGNSPLHF. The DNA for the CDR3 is TGCGCCAGCAGCTTGGACAGGGTTGGCAATTCACCCCTCCACTTT.

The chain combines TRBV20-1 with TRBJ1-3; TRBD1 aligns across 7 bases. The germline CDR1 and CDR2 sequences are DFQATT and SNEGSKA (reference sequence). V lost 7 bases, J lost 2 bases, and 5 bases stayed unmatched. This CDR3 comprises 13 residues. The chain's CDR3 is CSVLTGTGNTIYF. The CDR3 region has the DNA TGCAGTGTTCTGACAGGGACTGGAAACACCATATATTTT.

The CDR3 region is CASSYSKRDRGLRQPQHF. The CDR3, as DNA: TGTGCCAGCAGTTACTCGAAAAGGGACAGGGGGCTACGACAGCCCCAGCATTTT. The J gene is TRBJ1-5, the V gene TRBV6-2 or TRBV6-3; 12 bases fit TRBD1. The ends lost 0 bases at V and 7 bases at J; junction bases unmatched: 10. The CDR3 is 18 amino acids. Germline-derived CDR1 and CDR2 are MNHEY and SVGEGT.

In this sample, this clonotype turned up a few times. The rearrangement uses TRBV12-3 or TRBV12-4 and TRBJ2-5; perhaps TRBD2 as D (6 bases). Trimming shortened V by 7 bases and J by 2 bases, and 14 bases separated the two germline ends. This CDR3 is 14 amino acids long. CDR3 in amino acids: CASTRAGPQETQYF. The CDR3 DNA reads TGTGCCAGCACCCGGGCGGGGCCACAAGAGACCCAGTACTTC.